This T cell receptor beta chain was observed in a study of T cells in Graves' hyperthyroidism and ophthalmopathy. About the research overall: At the time of initial diagnosis and before any treatment, peripheral blood was collected.

It was RNA transcripts that yielded the amplified TCR beta CDR3 regions. With the HTBI primer set, the TCR CDR3 went through a first round of RT-PCR. MiXCR, applied by TCRdb to the multiplex PCR reads, yields one record per CDR3 protein. The table shows hundreds of thousands of distinct CDR3 sequences, with about a sixth occurring only once. The CDR3 contains 13 residues. Deletions cut 6 bases from V and 6 bases from J, with 15 bases between. Germline CDR1 reads LGHNT; CDR2 reads FRNRAP. General study points: The model foresaw ophthalmopathy a median around 6 months prior to onset. Most thyroid clonotypes expanded above 0.001 appeared in blood too.

Worth noting for this clonotype: Its antigen is currently unknown.

The sequence was obtained from a woman aged 25 to 39 with Graves' hyperthyroidism. This chain connects TRBV12-5 to TRBJ2-7; the D is unclear. Sequences were obtained from blood. The CDR3 reads CASGFDPDAEQYF. DNA of the CDR3: TGTGCTAGTGGCTTCGATCCAGACGCCGAGCAGTACTTC.